A selection of T cell receptor beta chains follows, all from one sample in a study of control samples from healthy donors and cancer patients. Sequenced by immunoSEQ multiplex PCR; TCRdb stores in-frame clones only, minus some. The sample contains approximately 130,000 clones, about nine tenths of which appear only once. Material: blood. The receptors derive from a man in his forties in good health. CDR3s include the opening cysteine and the closing phenylalanine or tryptophan. D genes are given only for firm matches. A clone size is listed for some rows: how often the clone was seen (once, few, many), or a class if it is expanded.

>TRBJ2-1|once|TRBV6-2/TRBV6-3|NA
CASSYELASRYNEQFF
TGTGCCAGCAGTTATGAGTTGGCTAGCCGATACAATGAGCAGTTCTTC
>TRBJ2-1|NA|TRBV5-1|TRBD2
CASSLGTSGGASEQFF
TGCGCCAGCAGCTTGGGAACTAGCGGGGGGGCTTCTGAGCAGTTCTTC
>TRBJ1-3|NA|TRBV7-8|NA
CASSLTSGSPLPGNTIYF
TGTGCCAGCAGCTTAACGTCTGGTTCCCCCCTTCCTGGAAACACCATATATTTT
>TRBJ2-7|few|TRBV6-5|NA
CASRAGTVTYEQYF
TGTGCCAGCAGGGCCGGGACGGTGACTTACGAGCAGTACTTC
>TRBJ1-5|NA|TRBV29-1|NA
CSVGRSFDQPQHF
TGCAGCGTTGGTCGCAGCTTCGATCAGCCCCAGCATTTT
>TRBJ2-7|NA|TRBV19|NA
CASRVGKGAYEQYF
TGTGCCAGTAGAGTAGGGAAGGGAGCCTACGAGCAGTACTTC
>TRBJ2-7|NA|TRBV7-6|TRBD1
CASSFDRGPIYEQYF
TGTGCCAGCAGCTTCGACAGGGGCCCGATCTACGAGCAGTACTTC
>TRBJ2-2|NA|TRBV4-3|TRBD1
CASSQELGQEAGELFF
TGCGCCAGCAGCCAAGAGTTAGGACAGGAGGCCGGGGAGCTGTTTTTT
>TRBJ1-1|once|TRBV7-6|NA
CASSLGTTNTEAFF
TGTGCCAGCAGCTTAGGGACAACGAACACTGAAGCTTTCTTT
>TRBJ2-5|NA|TRBV3-1/TRBV3-2|TRBD1
CASSQVRKERDRGRETQYF
TGTGCCAGCAGCCAAGTAAGGAAGGAGCGGGACAGGGGGCGAGAGACCCAGTACTTC
>TRBJ2-3|NA|TRBV9|TRBD1
CASSAPGTVTSTDTQYF
TGTGCCAGCAGCGCACCCGGGACAGTAACCTCCACAGATACGCAGTATTTT
>TRBJ2-2|NA|TRBV29-1|TRBD2
CSVEDERGPNTGELFF
TGCAGCGTTGAAGATGAGCGGGGGCCCAACACCGGGGAGCTGTTTTTT
>TRBJ1-5|NA|TRBV9|NA
CASSVGILSNQPQHF
TGTGCCAGCAGCGTAGGTATTCTAAGCAATCAGCCCCAGCATTTT
>TRBJ1-3|NA|TRBV19|TRBD1
CASSTSQGQRGNTIYF
TGTGCCAGTAGTACCTCACAGGGGCAGCGCGGAAACACCATATATTTT
>TRBJ1-5|NA|TRBV5-1|NA
CASSFDSNQPQHF
TGCGCCAGCAGCTTTGATAGCAATCAGCCCCAGCATTTT
>TRBJ2-7|NA|TRBV5-4|NA
CASSLGPREQYF
TGTGCCAGCAGCCTCGGGCCCCGCGAGCAGTACTTC
>TRBJ1-2|NA|TRBV29-1|TRBD1
CSVLEGQGVNYGYTF
TGCAGCGTCCTCGAGGGACAGGGAGTAAACTATGGCTACACCTTC
>TRBJ1-4|once|TRBV6-6|NA
CASSYPAGNEKLFF
TGTGCCAGCAGTTACCCAGCAGGGAATGAAAAACTGTTTTTT
>TRBJ2-2|NA|TRBV29-1|TRBD1
CSVEDRVGPGELFF
TGCAGCGTGGAGGACAGGGTCGGTCCCGGGGAGCTGTTTTTT
>TRBJ1-2|NA|TRBV2|NA
CASSAEALIRDGYTF
TGTGCCAGCAGTGCGGAAGCGCTAATCAGGGATGGCTACACCTTC
>TRBJ1-4|NA|TRBV13|TRBD1
CASGRRTGEYEKLFF
TGTGCCAGCGGACGGAGGACAGGCGAGTATGAAAAACTGTTTTTT
>TRBJ2-3|NA|TRBV27|TRBD1
CASSLFAGGSTDTQYF
TGTGCCAGCAGTTTATTTGCAGGGGGAAGCACAGATACGCAGTATTTT
>TRBJ2-7|NA|TRBV6-2/TRBV6-3|NA
CASSYGANYEQYF
TGTGCCAGCAGTTACGGGGCGAATTACGAGCAGTACTTC
>TRBJ1-1|NA|TRBV6-6|NA
CASSLRAAEAFF
TGTGCCAGCAGTTTGCGGGCGGCTGAAGCTTTCTTT
>TRBJ2-4|NA|TRBV6-9|NA
CASSYSGGAAKNIQYF
TGTGCCAGCAGTTATTCCGGGGGCGCAGCCAAAAACATTCAGTACTTC
>TRBJ1-6|NA|TRBV5-4|TRBD1
CASSLDRGQNSYNSPLHF
TGTGCCAGCAGCTTGGACAGGGGACAAAACTCCTATAATTCACCCCTCCACTTT
>TRBJ2-7|NA|TRBV6-2/TRBV6-3|TRBD2
CASSHRISGGRAYEQYF
TGTGCCAGCAGCCACCGGATTAGCGGGGGGAGAGCCTACGAGCAGTACTTC
>TRBJ1-6|NA|TRBV7-2|NA
CASRSSTLNSPLHF
TGTGCCAGCAGGTCGTCGACCCTCAATTCACCCCTCCACTTT
>TRBJ1-1|NA|TRBV5-4|NA
CASTSMGGGTEAFF
TGTGCCAGCACCTCAATGGGGGGCGGAACTGAAGCTTTCTTT